The 29 T cell receptor beta chains given below trace back to one sample, sequenced in a study of a mutant IDH1 vaccine in newly diagnosed glioma. The antigens for these receptors are not known. Time point: week 47, end of study. The vaccine gave 300 ug of a 20-mer mutant IDH1 peptide subcutaneously per dose. The protocol was immunoSEQ multiplex PCR, while the TCRdb copy is restricted to in-frame clones and leaves out a portion. The sample consists of fewer than 45,000 clones, around 82% of them appearing once. Sequenced material: PBMCs, taken from a glioma patient whose treatment included an IDH1 peptide vaccine. Receptors were obtained from a young man with glioma. Some clones in this sample may be carry-over from other donors' samples.

The table lists this clone with a count of one. This chain joins TRBV7-9 and TRBJ1-4; D not certain. CDR3 length: 16 residues. Trimming pared 5 bases from V and 8 bases from J, leaving 21 bases between. The germline CDR1 and CDR2 sequences are SEHNR and FQNEAQ (reference sequence). CDR3 region: CASSLTGRASREKLFF. In DNA, the CDR3 is TGTGCCAGCAGCCTCACCGGACGGGCTTCGAGGGAAAAACTGTTTTTT. Full variable domain (outside the CDR3, taken from reference TRBV7-9 and TRBJ1-4): DTGVSQNPRHKITKRGQNVTFRCDPISEHNRLYWYRQTLGQGPEFLTYFQNEAQLEKSRLLSDRFSAERPKGSFSTLEIQRTEQGDSAMYLCASSLTGRASREKLFFGSGTQLSVL.

The V and J genes are TRBV6-1 and TRBJ2-5; the D gene is possibly TRBD1 (6 bases). The V gene's germline CDR1 is MNHNS and CDR2 SASEGT. There are 18 residues in the CDR3. V was clipped by 0 bases and J by 0 bases, with 17 bases between them. This CDR3 reads CASSEAVRGLAYQETQYF. Here the CDR3 DNA reads TGTGCCAGCAGTGAAGCCGTAAGGGGGTTGGCTTACCAAGAGACCCAGTACTTC.

The chain uses TRBV5-1 and TRBJ2-2; tentative D call: TRBD2 (6 bases). This CDR3 contains 15 residues. Deletions cut 5 bases from V and 4 bases from J, with 15 bases between. Germline CDR1 is SGHRS and CDR2 is YFSETQ. The CDR3 DNA follows: TGCGCCAGCAGTTTAGCGGAGGGAAGCACCGGGGAGCTGTTTTTT. Protein product: CASSLAEGSTGELFF.

The gene calls are TRBV6-4 and TRBJ2-5; the D is unclear. Trimming removed 3 bases at V and 4 bases at J, with 12 bases between. The CDR3 length is 14 residues. Germline V gives CDR1 MRHNA, CDR2 SNTAGT. In DNA, the CDR3 is TGTGCCAGCAGTGAAGGACGGCGAGGAGAGACCCAGTACTTC. This codes for CASSEGRRGETQYF.

The CDR3 nucleotides read TGTGCCAGCAGCATACCGACCAATAACTATGGCTACACCTTC. It translates to CASSIPTNNYGYTF. This sequence joins TRBV7-2 and TRBJ1-2; D ambiguous. V was clipped by 5 bases and J by 1 base, with 11 bases between them. There are 14 residues in the CDR3. The germline gives CDR1 SGHTA, CDR2 FQGNSA.

This chain connects TRBV10-3 to TRBJ1-1, with 10 bases identical to TRBD1. Germline values: CDR1 ENHRY, CDR2 SYGVKD. With V trimmed by 6 bases and J by 5 bases, 6 bases remained unmatched. CDR3 length equals 14 residues. The CDR3 spells CAIREDRGPTEAFF. The CDR3 DNA is TGTGCCATCAGGGAAGACAGGGGGCCGACTGAAGCTTTCTTT.

This chain joins TRBV28 and TRBJ1-5; 8 bases align to TRBD1. The V gene's germline CDR1 is MDHEN and CDR2 SYDVKM. There are 17 residues in the CDR3. J gave up 5 bases and V 5 bases, and 14 bases lay outside the gene matches. CDR3 sequence (DNA): TGTGCCAGCAGTCCTGGACAGGGCCAGAGTCTGGATCAGCCCCAGCATTTT. Its protein product is CASSPGQGQSLDQPQHF.

The rearrangement joins TRBV6-5 to TRBJ1-4, with D unresolved. The V gene lost 2 bases and the J gene lost 0 bases, with 7 bases spanning the gap. Germline CDR1 reads MNHEY; CDR2 reads SVGAGI. This CDR3 contains 15 residues. CDR3 sequence: CASSYSEATNEKLFF. In DNA, the CDR3 is TGTGCCAGCAGTTACAGTGAGGCAACTAATGAAAAACTGTTTTTT.

This clone has only one observation. The rearrangement links TRBV14 to TRBJ1-1, with 7 positions matching TRBD1. The germline CDR1 and CDR2 sequences are SGHDN and FVKESK. CDR3 length: 13 residues. After removal of 4 bases from V and 11 bases from J, the junction contained 10 bases not matched to a gene. The CDR3 DNA reads TGTGCCAGCAGCCTAACCGGGACAGTGGGCGCTTTCTTT. Translation: CASSLTGTVGAFF.

The genes are TRBV23-1 and TRBJ2-7; D is undetermined. TRBV23-1 counts as an open reading frame of uncertain function. Trimming took 11 bases from V and 0 from J, leaving 11 bases between them. The CDR3 loop spans 12 amino acids. CDR3 nucleotide sequence: TGCGCCCGCACGGATAGCTCCTACGAGCAGTACTTC. It specifies CARTDSSYEQYF.

V usage is TRBV4-1 and J usage is TRBJ2-5; TRBD1 or TRBD2 may be the D gene (5 bases each). Germline CDR1 reads MGHRA; CDR2 reads YSYEKL. The CDR3 is 16 amino acids. Trimming removed 5 bases from V and 0 bases from J, with 16 bases in between. CDR3 amino acids: CASSYQVGPYQETQYF. CDR3 coding DNA: TGCGCCAGCAGCTACCAAGTGGGACCGTACCAAGAGACCCAGTACTTC.

The V and J genes are TRBV6-5 and TRBJ2-3; 10 nucleotides match TRBD2. V trimming: 0 bases; J trimming: 4 bases; junction bases outside the gene matches: 4. CDR3 size: 16 residues. Germline CDR1 and CDR2: MNHEY and SVGAGI. CDR3 DNA: TGTGCCAGCAGTTACTCGAAGCTAGCGGGGGCAGATACGCAGTATTTT. Protein sequence: CASSYSKLAGADTQYF.

Here the CDR3 reads CAWSVRGTGDTDTQYF. CDR3 sequence (DNA): TGTGCCTGGAGTGTAAGGGGGACAGGTGACACAGATACGCAGTATTTT. The chain recombines TRBV30 with TRBJ2-3, with 8 bases fitting TRBD1. CDR1 and CDR2 (germline): GTSNPN, SVGIG (reference sequence). The ends lost 0 bases at V and 2 bases at J; junction bases unmatched: 7. The CDR3 covers 16 residues.

This clone showed up just a few times. The chain uses TRBV28 and TRBJ1-1; 7 bases fit TRBD1. CDR3 length equals 14 residues. CDR1 is MDHEN, CDR2 SYDVKM, per germline. The ends lost 4 bases at V and 6 bases at J; junction bases unmatched: 8. CDR3: CASSSTGAGAEAFF. The CDR3 DNA follows: TGTGCCAGCAGTTCTACAGGGGCGGGGGCTGAAGCTTTCTTT.

The rearrangement uses TRBV6-6 and TRBJ1-6, with 8 bases that match TRBD1. Germline values: CDR1 MNHNY, CDR2 SVGAGI (reference sequence). This CDR3 region has 15 residues. V lost 5 bases, J lost 10 bases, and 10 bases stayed unmatched. CDR3 nucleotides: TGTGCCAGCAGTGGGACAGGAGAAAAGGGATCACCCCTCCACTTT. The encoded protein is CASSGTGEKGSPLHF.

This chain connects TRBV4-1 to TRBJ2-7; TRBD1 matches at 7 bases. J gave up 3 bases and V 2 bases, and 7 bases lay outside the gene matches. In germline, CDR1 is MGHRA, CDR2 YSYEKL. This CDR3 has 15 amino acids. The CDR3: CASSQTPGQRYEQYF. The DNA of the CDR3 is TGCGCCAGCAGCCAAACCCCGGGACAGCGCTACGAGCAGTACTTC.

CDR3 loop: CASSLATEYNEQFF. DNA for the CDR3: TGTGCCAGCAGTTTAGCAACGGAGTACAATGAGCAGTTCTTC. The chain is built from TRBV27 and TRBJ2-1, with D unclear. The germline CDR1 and CDR2 sequences are MNHEY and SMNVEV (reference sequence). The length of the CDR3 is 14 residues. With 2 bases removed from V and 4 bases from J, the gap between germline ends came to 9 bases.

The chain employs TRBV4-3 and TRBJ2-5; 9 nucleotides align to TRBD2. Germline CDR1 reads LGHNA; CDR2 reads YSLEER. The length of the CDR3 is 18 residues. Germline trimming cut 1 base from V and 1 base from J; bases unmatched to any gene: 10. The CDR3 here is CASSQVKSSGNTQETQYF. CDR3 sequence (DNA): TGCGCCAGCAGCCAAGTTAAGTCTAGCGGGAATACCCAAGAGACCCAGTACTTC.

The rearrangement links TRBV9 to TRBJ1-2; D is uncertain. Trimming removed 3 bases at V and 0 bases at J, with 12 bases between. The CDR3 runs 15 residues. From germline, CDR1 is SGDLS and CDR2 YYNGEE. The chain's CDR3 is CASSEPDKANYGYTF. CDR3 coding DNA: TGTGCCAGCAGCGAGCCGGATAAAGCTAACTATGGCTACACCTTC.

The chain couples TRBV25-1 to TRBJ1-1; no firm D call. V lost 7 bases and J lost 1, with 10 bases in between. The CDR3 spans 13 residues. Germline V gene sequence: CDR1 MGHDK, CDR2 SYGVNS. CDR3 loop: CASTRRENTEAFF. Written as DNA, the CDR3 is TGTGCCAGCACCCGTAGAGAGAACACTGAAGCTTTCTTT.

The J gene is TRBJ2-5, the V gene TRBV11-3, with 9 nucleotides matching TRBD1. With 3 bases clipped from V and 4 bases from J, the junction kept 6 bases outside the gene matches. This CDR3 contains 15 residues. CDR1 and CDR2 (germline): SGHNT, YENEEA. CDR3 in amino acids: CASSLGQGLRETQYF. The CDR3 nucleotides are TGTGCCAGCAGCTTGGGACAGGGATTGCGAGAGACCCAGTACTTC.

This rearrangement joins TRBV2 to TRBJ1-2, with D hard to call. Per germline, CDR1 SNHLY and CDR2 FYNNEI. This CDR3 is built from 12 residues. V was shortened by 3 bases and J by 3 bases, with 5 bases between the two germline ends. The CDR3 is CASSDSYYGYTF. The CDR3 DNA reads as TGTGCCAGCAGTGATTCTTACTATGGCTACACCTTC.

This clone appeared once. The chain joins TRBV30 to TRBJ2-1; perhaps TRBD2 as D (6 bases). Between the trimmed V and J ends, which lost 0 bases and 4 bases, there was a span of 13 bases. The CDR3 extends over 15 amino acids. From germline, CDR1 is GTSNPN and CDR2 SVGIG (reference sequence). The CDR3 protein is CAWSVSLAVYNEQFF. The CDR3 region has the DNA TGTGCCTGGAGTGTATCTTTAGCGGTATACAATGAGCAGTTCTTC.

The V call is TRBV29-1, the J call TRBJ2-3; 10 bases fit TRBD1. Unmatched junction bases numbered 5, after V lost 4 bases and J lost 4 bases. This CDR3 is built from 14 residues. Germline V lookup: CDR1 SQVTM, CDR2 ANQGSEA. CDR3 in DNA: TGCAGCGTTGGCCGGGACAGGGGCCCAGATACGCAGTATTTT. This codes for CSVGRDRGPDTQYF.

The chain carries TRBV29-1 and TRBJ2-2, with D perhaps matching TRBD1 (6 bases). Per the germline V gene, CDR1 is SQVTM and CDR2 is ANQGSEA. V was pared by 6 bases and J by 7 bases, with 12 bases between. The CDR3 consists of 12 residues. CDR3 region: CSVYRDGGELFF. The CDR3 nucleotides read TGCAGCGTCTACAGGGATGGCGGGGAGCTGTTTTTT.

This chain connects TRBV10-3 to TRBJ1-2; 7 bases fit TRBD1. V was clipped by 6 bases and J by 6 bases; unmatched bases: 7. Germline V lookup: CDR1 ENHRY, CDR2 SYGVKD. This CDR3 is built from 13 residues. The CDR3 DNA is TGTGCCATCAGGGTTGACAGGGATAATGGCTACACCTTC. Translated, it gives CAIRVDRDNGYTF.

This chain uses TRBV4-2 with TRBJ2-3; 8 bases are shared with TRBD1. The germline V gene has CDR1 LGHNA and CDR2 YNFKEQ. This CDR3 contains 16 residues. The trim removed 0 bases at V and 4 bases at J, leaving 6 bases unmatched. CDR3 protein: CASSQDPQGAADTQYF. The CDR3 bases are TGTGCCAGCAGCCAAGATCCCCAGGGGGCTGCAGATACGCAGTATTTT.

The chain couples TRBV29-1 to TRBJ1-2, with TRBD1 as a possible D gene (5 bases). Germline V gives CDR1 SQVTM, CDR2 ANQGSEA. This CDR3 region has 12 residues. V lost 5 bases, J lost 3 bases, and 10 bases lay in between. In DNA, the CDR3 is TGCAGCGTTCAAGGGGCGGACTATGGCTACACCTTC. Translation: CSVQGADYGYTF.

This clone was recorded once. This sequence joins TRBV2 and TRBJ1-2; D not certain. The CDR3 is 12 residues long. Germline V gene sequence: CDR1 SNHLY, CDR2 FYNNEI. The V end lost 5 bases, the J end lost 7 bases, and 11 bases lay between the germline ends. The CDR3 sequence is CASSKRPSGYTF. CDR3 sequence (DNA): TGTGCCAGCAGTAAACGGCCAAGTGGCTACACCTTC.